Below are 23 T cell receptor beta chains sequenced from a single sample in a study of regulatory T cells in long-lasting Graves disease. Time point indicated: persistent/refractory GD, antithyroid drugs over 5 years with positive TRAb. Following extraction of RNA from PBMCs, that RNA was used to make the TCR library. In building TCR beta libraries, iRepertoire HTBI primers were used together with Arm-PCR of CDR3 regions. TCRdb processed the multiplex PCR reads anew with MiXCR; each CDR3 protein has one entry. This table holds about 400,000 distinct CDR3 sequences, 20% found once. The sample consisted of peripheral blood mononuclear cells (PBMCs), taken when the disease was refractory, from a patient treated with antithyroid drugs. These receptors came from a female donor with Graves disease.

In its sample, this clonotype was seen many times. This chain links TRBV6-1 with TRBJ1-1, with TRBD1 as a possible D gene (6 bases). CDR1 and CDR2 (germline): MNHNS, SASEGT. Trimming removed 4 bases from V and 2 bases from J, with 11 bases in between. This CDR3 contains 14 residues. CDR3 region: CASSGQQGNTEAFF. CDR3 DNA: TGTGCCAGCAGTGGACAACAGGGAAACACTGAAGCTTTCTTT.

This clonotype was observed at least ten times. The rearrangement links TRBV12-3 or TRBV12-4 to TRBJ2-7; tentative D call: TRBD1 (6 bases). Trimming left V 0 bases short and J 3 bases short, with 12 bases between. This CDR3 region has 15 residues. CDR3 coding DNA: TGTGCCAGCAGTTTAGCCGGGACACAGAGCTACGAGCAGTACTTC. This encodes CASSLAGTQSYEQYF.

This clonotype was counted many times. The chain has TRBV5-5 and TRBJ2-7; possibly TRBD1 for D (6 bases). Trimming cost V 4 bases and J 3 bases, with 26 bases left between them. Germline V lookup: CDR1 SGHKS, CDR2 YYEKEE (reference sequence). The CDR3 loop spans 18 amino acids. The CDR3 loop reads CASSLSRPTGLINYEQYF. CDR3 coding DNA: TGTGCCAGCAGCCTCTCGCGGCCGACAGGTCTAATAAACTACGAGCAGTACTTC.

This clonotype has at least ten counts. The chain couples TRBV20-1 to TRBJ2-5; 9 bases match TRBD1. Germline CDR1 and CDR2: DFQATT and SNEGSKA (reference sequence). This CDR3 is 12 amino acids long. Trimming removed 5 bases from V and 6 bases from J; junction bases left unmatched: 4. CDR3 bases: TGCAGTGCTGACACAGGGGGCAAGACCCAGTACTTC. Translation gives CSADTGGKTQYF.

In its sample, this clonotype was seen a few times. CDR3 DNA: TGTGCCAGCTCCCCGGAGATGAACCTAGGCTACACCTTC. As protein: CASSPEMNLGYTF. The chain couples TRBV18 to TRBJ1-2; the D is unclear. CDR1 and CDR2 (germline): KGHSH, LQKENI. The length of the CDR3 is 13 residues. Trimming left V 6 bases short and J 8 bases short, with 16 bases between.

The chain recombines TRBV24-1 with TRBJ2-3, with 8 bases that match TRBD1. The CDR3 sequence is 14 residues long. The ends lost 5 bases at V and 3 bases at J; junction bases unmatched: 3. CDR1 and CDR2 (germline): KGHDR, SFDVKD. CDR3 coding DNA: TGTGCCACCAGTGGAGGGACAGGAACAGATACGCAGTATTTT. Amino acid sequence: CATSGGTGTDTQYF.

In its sample, this clonotype was seen many times. The chain uses TRBV20-1 and TRBJ2-7; D perhaps matches TRBD1 (6 bases). This CDR3 is 13 amino acids long. The V gene's germline CDR1 is DFQATT and CDR2 SNEGSKA (reference sequence). V was clipped by 1 base and J by 1 base, with 8 bases between them. As DNA, the CDR3 is TGCAGTGCTAGAGTAACAGGGTCCTACGAGCAGTACTTC. It yields the protein CSARVTGSYEQYF.

This clonotype appeared many times. The V gene is TRBV12-3 or TRBV12-4, the J gene TRBJ1-1; tentative D call: TRBD1 (5 bases). Trimming took 7 bases from V and 1 from J, leaving 19 bases between them. The CDR3 runs 16 residues. DNA for the CDR3: TGTGCCAGCATCCCCCGGGGGGTTGGTACGAACACTGAAGCTTTCTTT. This codes for CASIPRGVGTNTEAFF.

This clonotype was found once. V gene TRBV5-4 combines with J gene TRBJ2-7; TRBD1 matches 7 bases. CDR3 length equals 16 residues. The germline gives CDR1 SGHNT, CDR2 YYREEE (reference sequence). V shed 4 bases and J 0 bases; nucleotides not matched to a gene: 10. Here the CDR3 reads CASSKTTGVGSYEQYF. The CDR3 nucleotides are TGTGCCAGCAGCAAAACCACAGGGGTGGGCTCCTACGAGCAGTACTTC. Full variable domain (missing parts from reference TRBV5-4 and TRBJ2-7): ETGVTQSPTHLIKTRGQQVTLRCSSQSGHNTVSWYQQALGQGPQFIFQYYREEENGRGNFPPRFSGLQFPNYSSELNVNALELDDSALYLCASSKTTGVGSYEQYFGPGTRLTVT.

At least ten counts were recorded for this clonotype. The chain employs TRBV28 and TRBJ2-2; unclear D gene. Germline V lookup: CDR1 MDHEN, CDR2 SYDVKM. This CDR3 is built from 16 residues. V lost 8 bases to trimming and J lost 0 bases, with 16 bases between them. CDR3 loop: CASARVGISNTGELFF. Written as DNA, the CDR3 is TGTGCCAGCGCCCGGGTCGGCATTTCGAACACCGGGGAGCTGTTTTTT.

This clonotype was seen many times. The chain carries TRBV6-5 and TRBJ2-5, with D perhaps TRBD1 or TRBD2 (5 bases each). V shed 4 bases and J shed 1 base, with 7 bases lying between them. In germline, CDR1 is MNHEY, CDR2 SVGAGI. The CDR3 is 13 amino acids. The CDR3 region has the DNA TGTGCCAGCAGTTGGGACGTCCAAGAGACCCAGTACTTC. It is translated as CASSWDVQETQYF.

This clonotype was observed a few times. This chain connects TRBV6-1 to TRBJ1-2; TRBD1 matches 8 bases. CDR1 MNHNS and CDR2 SASEGT come from the germline V gene. This CDR3 spans 15 amino acids. The V gene end was trimmed by 6 bases and the J gene end by 2 bases; junction bases not matched to a gene: 8. The CDR3 region has the DNA TGTGCCAGCAGGCAAAGGACAGGGATAAACTATGGCTACACCTTC. This encodes CASRQRTGINYGYTF.

With regard to this clonotype: A much larger clone is a single base away; this may be a read error. The genes are TRBV6-8 and TRBJ2-2; 9 bases are a match to TRBD2. From germline, CDR1 is MNHGY and CDR2 SAAAGT. The CDR3 is 12 residues long. CDR3 DNA sequence: TGTGCCAGCAGTTACATAGCGGGGGAGCCGTTTTTT. Translating it yields CASSYIAGEPFF.

The genes are TRBV12-3 or TRBV12-4 and TRBJ1-1; no firm D call. Trimming removed 1 base from V and 5 bases from J, with 5 bases in between. The CDR3 covers 12 residues. The CDR3 reads CASSLERTEAFF. The CDR3 DNA is TGTGCCAGCAGTTTAGAGAGAACTGAAGCTTTCTTT.

This clonotype was picked up a small number of times. V usage is TRBV9 and J usage is TRBJ2-5; 7 bases map to TRBD1. CDR3 size: 13 residues. The germline gives CDR1 SGDLS, CDR2 YYNGEE. Trimming removed 3 bases from V and 3 bases from J; junction bases left unmatched: 2. CDR3 loop: CASSGQGEETQYF. In nucleotides, the CDR3 is TGTGCCAGCAGCGGACAGGGTGAAGAGACCCAGTACTTC.

The rearrangement links TRBV9 to TRBJ1-2; D gene uncertain. V was clipped by 3 bases and J by 5 bases, with 5 bases between them. The CDR3 length is 11 residues. The germline CDR1 and CDR2 sequences are SGDLS and YYNGEE. CDR3 residues: CASSALYGYTF. As DNA, the CDR3 is TGTGCCAGCAGCGCGTTATATGGCTACACCTTC.

This clonotype was counted only a few times. V gene TRBV7-2 combines with J gene TRBJ2-2; possibly TRBD2 for D (6 bases). The CDR3 is made up of 14 amino acids. V lost 6 bases and J 4 bases, leaving 12 bases between the germline ends. Germline V lookup: CDR1 SGHTA, CDR2 FQGNSA. CDR3 sequence: CASSHLAATGELFF. The CDR3, as DNA: TGTGCCAGCAGTCACTTAGCGGCCACCGGGGAGCTGTTTTTT.

This clonotype was seen at least ten times. The chain recombines TRBV2 with TRBJ2-7; D gene unclear. The CDR3 is 14 residues long. V was cut by 2 bases and J by 6 bases, with 14 bases left in between. CDR1 SNHLY and CDR2 FYNNEI come from the germline V gene. The CDR3 loop is CASSENGRMGEQYF. The DNA of the CDR3 is TGTGCCAGCAGTGAAAACGGGCGAATGGGCGAGCAGTACTTC.

The table lists this clonotype with a few counts. V and J are TRBV24-1 and TRBJ2-5, with D perhaps given as TRBD1 or TRBD2 (6 bases each). CDR3 length: 17 residues. V was cut by 2 bases and J by 4 bases, with 19 bases left in between. In germline, CDR1 is KGHDR, CDR2 SFDVKD. The CDR3 spells CATSDSSGARRGETQYF. In nucleotides, the CDR3 is TGTGCCACCAGTGATTCGTCGGGGGCGCGTCGGGGAGAGACCCAGTACTTC.

This clonotype has only a few counts. The rearrangement links TRBV13 to TRBJ2-7; D unresolved. V was shortened by 2 bases and J by 7 bases, with 12 bases between the two germline ends. Germline CDR1 PRHDT, CDR2 FYEKMQ (reference sequence). The CDR3 sequence is 13 residues long. CDR3 nucleotide sequence: TGTGCCAGCAGCTTACCCCGTCTGGGTGAGCAGTACTTC. Residues: CASSLPRLGEQYF.

This clonotype occurred a few times. The CDR3 nucleotides read TGTGCCTGGAGTGGTTGGGACAGGGTTTACGAGCAGTACTTC. This encodes CAWSGWDRVYEQYF. The V and J genes are TRBV30 and TRBJ2-7; 9 bases agree with TRBD1. The ends lost 1 base at V and 4 bases at J; junction bases unmatched: 5. This CDR3 has 14 amino acids. Germline V gives CDR1 GTSNPN, CDR2 SVGIG (reference sequence).

The chain couples TRBV19 to TRBJ2-4; 9 bases align to TRBD1. The ends lost 6 bases at V and 2 bases at J; junction bases unmatched: 8. CDR1 is LNHDA and CDR2 is SQIVND in the germline V gene (reference sequence). This CDR3 is built from 16 residues. CDR3 in DNA: TGTGCCAGTAGCCTCTCCGGGACAGGGTCCAAAAACATTCAGTACTTC. Encoded protein: CASSLSGTGSKNIQYF.

The gene calls are TRBV10-1 and TRBJ2-1, with TRBD2 identical over 10 bases. Germline V gene data show CDR1 as WNHNN and CDR2 as SYGVQD (reference sequence). The CDR3 loop spans 15 amino acids. The trim removed 1 base at V and 8 bases at J, leaving 5 bases unmatched. The CDR3 sequence is CASSEWLAGVDEQFF. Here the CDR3 DNA reads TGCGCCAGCAGTGAGTGGCTAGCGGGAGTCGATGAGCAGTTCTTC.